The 13 T cell receptor beta chains given below trace back to one sample, sequenced in a study of graft-versus-host responses after intestinal transplantation. Their antigens remain unidentified. Measured with immunoSEQ multiplex PCR; TCRdb has only the in-frame clones, and not every one. The sample has roughly 110,000 clones; about 92% are singletons. Sequencing was performed on unstimulated CD8+ T cells sorted from spleen or lymph node cells, taken before transplant. These receptors were collected from a human donor who was the organ donor for an intestinal transplant.

The rearrangement links TRBV4-2 to TRBJ1-5; D is perhaps TRBD1 (6 bases). This CDR3 region has 15 residues. The germline V gene has CDR1 LGHNA and CDR2 YNFKEQ. V lost 3 bases, J lost 7 bases, and 16 bases lay in between. CDR3 in amino acids: CASSQVTGTYQPQHF. The CDR3 DNA reads as TGTGCCAGCAGCCAGGTTACAGGGACCTACCAGCCCCAGCATTTT.

This chain connects TRBV10-3 to TRBJ1-3; D not certain. Trimming cost V 3 bases and J 0 bases, with 9 bases left between them. The CDR3 extends over 15 amino acids. Germline values: CDR1 ENHRY, CDR2 SYGVKD. The CDR3 sequence: CAISDLEASGNTIYF. CDR3 coding DNA: TGTGCCATCAGTGACCTTGAGGCCTCTGGAAACACCATATATTTT.

The chain links TRBV5-6 to TRBJ2-2, with no clear D. From germline, CDR1 is SGHDT and CDR2 YYEEEE. The CDR3 has 12 amino acids. Trimming removed 2 bases from V and 5 bases from J, with 4 bases in between. The DNA for the CDR3 is TGTGCCAGCAGCTTTTATACCGGGGAGCTGTTTTTT. The encoded protein is CASSFYTGELFF. Combining the CDR3 with reference TRBV5-6 and TRBJ2-2 gives the whole variable domain DAGVTQSPTHLIKTRGQQVTLRCSPKSGHDTVSWYQQALGQGPQFIFQYYEEEERQRGNFPDRFSGHQFPNYSSELNVNALLLGDSALYLCASSFYTGELFFGEGSRLTVL.

The chain carries TRBV28 and TRBJ2-1; 9 bases map to TRBD2. Germline CDR1 reads MDHEN; CDR2 reads SYDVKM. V shed 4 bases, J shed 5 bases, and the junction held 12 bases outside the gene matches. This CDR3 has 17 residues. CDR3 protein: CASSSILAGYQDNEQFF. The CDR3 coding sequence is TGTGCCAGCAGTTCAATTCTAGCGGGATATCAGGACAATGAGCAGTTCTTC.

This sequence joins TRBV18 and TRBJ2-2, with TRBD1 identical over 9 bases. After removal of 2 bases from V and 7 bases from J, the junction contained 14 bases not matched to a gene. This CDR3 comprises 18 residues. Germline assignment: CDR1 KGHSH and CDR2 LQKENI. CDR3 in DNA: TGTGCCAGCTCACCATGGACAGGGGCGGTTATTGAGAACGGGGAGCTGTTTTTT. Residues: CASSPWTGAVIENGELFF.

The V call is TRBV27, the J call TRBJ2-7; the D gene is possibly TRBD1 (5 bases). Germline V gives CDR1 MNHEY, CDR2 SMNVEV (reference sequence). The CDR3 runs 13 residues. V was shortened by 6 bases and J by 1 base, with 10 bases between the two germline ends. The CDR3 nucleotides read TGTGCCAGCAGGATGACAGCGTCCTACGAGCAGTACTTC. Amino acid sequence: CASRMTASYEQYF.

The chain carries TRBV9 and TRBJ2-7, with D perhaps matching TRBD2 (5 bases). V shed 4 bases and J shed 4 bases, with 15 bases lying between them. The CDR3 is 14 residues long. Looked up from germline, CDR1 is SGDLS and CDR2 is YYNGEE. CDR3 sequence (DNA): TGTGCCAGCAGCCCCCCCGGAGGTATTTACGAGCAGTACTTC. This encodes CASSPPGGIYEQYF.

The chain combines TRBV6-4 with TRBJ2-2; D tentatively fits TRBD1 or TRBD2 (5 bases each). The CDR3 is made up of 14 amino acids. Germline values: CDR1 MRHNA, CDR2 SNTAGT. The V and J ends lost 8 bases and 0 bases respectively, with 10 bases between them. CDR3 residues: CASEGRANTGELFF. CDR3 nucleotides: TGTGCCAGCGAGGGACGAGCGAACACCGGGGAGCTGTTTTTT.

The genes are TRBV2 and TRBJ2-5, with unresolved D. Germline V gene lookup returns CDR1 SNHLY and CDR2 FYNNEI. Trimming left V 7 bases short and J 2 bases short, with 11 bases between. The CDR3 extends over 13 amino acids. CDR3 residues: CASISVSQETQYF. The CDR3 DNA is TGTGCCAGCATCTCCGTGTCGCAAGAGACCCAGTACTTC.

The chain employs TRBV7-6 and TRBJ1-1; possible D gene TRBD1, 5 bases. CDR1 and CDR2 from the germline V gene are SGHVS and FNYEAQ. This CDR3 region has 13 residues. The V and J ends lost 2 bases and 6 bases respectively, with 10 bases between them. As DNA, the CDR3 is TGTGCCAGCAGCTTAACCCCGGGGCCTGAAGCTTTCTTT. Amino acids: CASSLTPGPEAFF.

V is TRBV11-2 and J is TRBJ1-1, with D possibly being TRBD1 (5 bases). The germline V and J ends were trimmed by 5 bases and 4 bases, with 20 bases remaining between them. The germline V gene has CDR1 SGHAT and CDR2 FQNNGV. This CDR3 comprises 16 residues. As DNA, the CDR3 is TGTGCCAGCAGCCGCCCGGGACTTCACGGGGGCACTGAAGCTTTCTTT. This encodes CASSRPGLHGGTEAFF.

V usage is TRBV27 and J usage is TRBJ2-1, with 9 bases lining up with TRBD1. Germline CDR1 MNHEY, CDR2 SMNVEV (reference sequence). CDR3 size: 15 residues. After removal of 6 bases from V and 4 bases from J, the junction contained 7 bases not matched to a gene. CDR3: CASRLQGALYNEQFF. The DNA for the CDR3 is TGTGCCAGCAGATTACAGGGGGCCCTTTACAATGAGCAGTTCTTC.

About this clone itself: The junction differs from germline at one of its ends, possibly a read error. This CDR3 is also generated by other DNA sequences in the sample. The CDR3 loop reads CASSVEASRGRRNTIYF. CDR3 in DNA: TGTGCCAGCAGCGTAGAAGCGTCACGGGGGAGGAGAAACACTATATATTTT. The V call is TRBV9, the J call TRBJ1-3; tentative D call: TRBD1 (5 bases). Germline lookup yields CDR1 SGDLS and CDR2 YYNGEE. The CDR3 length is 17 residues.